This T cell receptor beta chain came from a study of ipilimumab plus nivolumab after autologous stem cell transplantation. About the research overall: Patients received a median of roughly five ipilimumab and about 8 nivolumab doses. Myeloma cases were transplant-naive high-risk or relapsed within 3 years post first autologous transplant.

Dosing: nivolumab 3 mg/kg IV, weeks 1, 4, 7, 10, then every two weeks to week 26. The germline CDR1 and CDR2 sequences are SQVTM and ANQGSEA. V shed 4 bases and J 4 bases; nucleotides not matched to a gene: 9. The CDR3 is made up of 15 amino acids. Of note for this clone: Its specificity is unknown.

TCRdb keeps only in-frame clones here, not all; method: immunoSEQ multiplex PCR. Of under 900 clones listed, about 75% are singletons. Broader study findings: Authors suggest TCR repertoire, Treg phenotype and gut microbiota support further study.

The sequences come from PBMCs, collected in a trial of ipilimumab plus nivolumab as post-transplant consolidation. This rearrangement joins TRBV29-1 to TRBJ2-3; 9 bases line up with TRBD2. The source is a male donor with multiple myeloma. The CDR3 sequence is CSVAVPREGPDTQYF. The CDR3 DNA reads TGCAGCGTTGCTGTCCCGCGGGAGGGGCCAGATACGCAGTATTTT.